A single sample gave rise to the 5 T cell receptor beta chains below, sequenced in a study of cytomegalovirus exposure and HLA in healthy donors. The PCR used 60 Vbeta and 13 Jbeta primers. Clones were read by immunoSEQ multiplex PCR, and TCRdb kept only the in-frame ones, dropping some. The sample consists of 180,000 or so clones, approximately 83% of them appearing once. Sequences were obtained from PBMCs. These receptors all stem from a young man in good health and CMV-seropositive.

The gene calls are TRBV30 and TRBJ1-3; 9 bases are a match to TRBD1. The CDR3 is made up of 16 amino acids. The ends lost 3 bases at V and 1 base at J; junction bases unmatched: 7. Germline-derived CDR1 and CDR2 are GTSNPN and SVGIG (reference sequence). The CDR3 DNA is TGTGCCTGGAGAGGACCGGGGACAGGGTCTGGAAACACCATATATTTT. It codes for CAWRGPGTGSGNTIYF.

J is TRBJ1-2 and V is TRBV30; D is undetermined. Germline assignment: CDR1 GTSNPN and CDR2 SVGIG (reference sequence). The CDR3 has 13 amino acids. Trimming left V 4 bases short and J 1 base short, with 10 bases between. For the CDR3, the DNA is TGTGCCTGGATTCGAGGGATTAACTATGGCTACACCTTC. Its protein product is CAWIRGINYGYTF.

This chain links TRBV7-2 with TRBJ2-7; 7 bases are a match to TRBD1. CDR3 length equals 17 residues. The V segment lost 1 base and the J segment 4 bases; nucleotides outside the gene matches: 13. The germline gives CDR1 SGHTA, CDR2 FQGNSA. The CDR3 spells CASSLGPPTGAVYEQYF. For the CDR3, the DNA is TGTGCCAGCAGCTTAGGCCCCCCCACAGGGGCAGTATACGAGCAGTACTTC.

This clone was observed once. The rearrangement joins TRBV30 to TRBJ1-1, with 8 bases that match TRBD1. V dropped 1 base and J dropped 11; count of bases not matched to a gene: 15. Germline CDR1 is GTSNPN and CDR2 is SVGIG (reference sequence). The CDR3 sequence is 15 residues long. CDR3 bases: TGTGCCTGGAGTGCGACCCTCGGGACAGGATATAGGGCTTTCTTT. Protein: CAWSATLGTGYRAFF.

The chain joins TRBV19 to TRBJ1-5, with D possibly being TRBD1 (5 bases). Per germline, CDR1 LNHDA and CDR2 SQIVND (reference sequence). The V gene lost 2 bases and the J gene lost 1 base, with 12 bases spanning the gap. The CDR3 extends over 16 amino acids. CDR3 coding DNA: TGTGCCAGTAGTATATGGAGGGGTTCGAGCAATCAGCCCCAGCATTTT. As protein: CASSIWRGSSNQPQHF.